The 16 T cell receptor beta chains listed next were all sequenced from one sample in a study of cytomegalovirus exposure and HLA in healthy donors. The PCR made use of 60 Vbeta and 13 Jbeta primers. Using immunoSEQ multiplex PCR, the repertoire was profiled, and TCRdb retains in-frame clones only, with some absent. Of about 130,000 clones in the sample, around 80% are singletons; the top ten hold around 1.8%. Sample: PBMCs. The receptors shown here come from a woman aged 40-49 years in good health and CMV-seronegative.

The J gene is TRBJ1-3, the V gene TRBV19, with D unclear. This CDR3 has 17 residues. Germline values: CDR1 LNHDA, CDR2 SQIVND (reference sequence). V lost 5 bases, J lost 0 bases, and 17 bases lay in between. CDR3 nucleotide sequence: TGTGCCAGTAGTGCTCACCCATTACAGAGCTCTGGAAACACCATATATTTT. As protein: CASSAHPLQSSGNTIYF.

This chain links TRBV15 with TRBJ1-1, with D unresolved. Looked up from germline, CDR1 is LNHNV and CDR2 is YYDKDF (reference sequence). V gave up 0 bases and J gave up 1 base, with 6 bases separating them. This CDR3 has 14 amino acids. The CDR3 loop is CATSRDSGNTEAFF. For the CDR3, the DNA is TGTGCCACCAGCAGAGATAGCGGGAACACTGAAGCTTTCTTT.

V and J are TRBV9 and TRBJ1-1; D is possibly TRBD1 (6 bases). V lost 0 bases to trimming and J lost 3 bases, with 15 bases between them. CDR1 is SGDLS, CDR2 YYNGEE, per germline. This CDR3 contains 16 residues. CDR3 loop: CASSVDRQGIHTEAFF. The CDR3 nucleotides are TGTGCCAGCAGCGTAGATCGGCAGGGGATCCACACTGAAGCTTTCTTT.

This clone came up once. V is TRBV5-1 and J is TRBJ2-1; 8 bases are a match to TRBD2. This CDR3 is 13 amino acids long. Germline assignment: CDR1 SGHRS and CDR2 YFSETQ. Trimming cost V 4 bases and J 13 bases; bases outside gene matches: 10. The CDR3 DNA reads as TGCGCCAGCAGCCCCGCGGGGGGCAGGGAACAGTTCTTC. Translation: CASSPAGGREQFF.

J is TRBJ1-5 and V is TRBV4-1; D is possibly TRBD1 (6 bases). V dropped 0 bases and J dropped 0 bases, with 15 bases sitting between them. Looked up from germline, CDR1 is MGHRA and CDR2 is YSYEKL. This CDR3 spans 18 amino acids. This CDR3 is CASSQELWDNDSNQPQHF. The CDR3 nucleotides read TGCGCCAGCAGCCAAGAGTTGTGGGACAACGATAGCAATCAGCCCCAGCATTTT.

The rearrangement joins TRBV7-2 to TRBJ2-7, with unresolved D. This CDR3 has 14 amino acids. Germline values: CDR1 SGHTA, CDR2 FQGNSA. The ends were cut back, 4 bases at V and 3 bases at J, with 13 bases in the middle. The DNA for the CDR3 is TGTGCCAGCAGCTCCCCCACTATCTACTACGAGCAGTACTTC. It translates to CASSSPTIYYEQYF.

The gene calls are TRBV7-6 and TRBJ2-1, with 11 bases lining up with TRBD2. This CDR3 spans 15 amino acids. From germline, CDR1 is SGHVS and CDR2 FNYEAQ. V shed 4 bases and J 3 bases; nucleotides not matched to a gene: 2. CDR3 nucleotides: TGTGCCAGCAGCTATCTAGCGGGGGGCTACAATGAGCAGTTCTTC. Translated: CASSYLAGGYNEQFF.

The CDR3 reads CASSAPGTGLREQFF. The CDR3 region has the DNA TGTGCCAGCAGCGCCCCCGGGACAGGCCTCAGGGAGCAGTTCTTC. The chain links TRBV11-2 to TRBJ2-1; 8 positions match TRBD1. CDR3 length: 15 residues. Per the germline V gene, CDR1 is SGHAT and CDR2 is FQNNGV. Trimming removed 5 bases from V and 10 bases from J; junction bases left unmatched: 13.

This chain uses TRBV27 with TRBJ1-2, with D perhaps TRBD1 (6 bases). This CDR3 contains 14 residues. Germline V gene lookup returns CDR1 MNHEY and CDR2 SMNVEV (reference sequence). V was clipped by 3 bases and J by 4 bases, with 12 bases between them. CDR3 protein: CASSFRGKTYGYTF. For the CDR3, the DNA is TGTGCCAGCAGTTTCAGGGGTAAGACCTATGGCTACACCTTC.

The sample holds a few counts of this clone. The CDR3 region has the DNA TGCACCAGCAGCCAAGAGAATCCTAAGGAAAAACTGTTTTTT. Translating it yields CTSSQENPKEKLFF. V and J are TRBV1 and TRBJ1-4. TRBV1 is a listed pseudogene. The CDR3 runs 14 residues.

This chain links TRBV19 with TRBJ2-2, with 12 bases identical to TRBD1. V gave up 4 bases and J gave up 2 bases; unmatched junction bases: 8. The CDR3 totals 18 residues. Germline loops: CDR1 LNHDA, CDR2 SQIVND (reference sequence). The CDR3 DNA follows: TGTGCCAGTAGTAAGGGACAGGGGGCGAACAGAAACACCGGGGAGCTGTTTTTT. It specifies CASSKGQGANRNTGELFF.

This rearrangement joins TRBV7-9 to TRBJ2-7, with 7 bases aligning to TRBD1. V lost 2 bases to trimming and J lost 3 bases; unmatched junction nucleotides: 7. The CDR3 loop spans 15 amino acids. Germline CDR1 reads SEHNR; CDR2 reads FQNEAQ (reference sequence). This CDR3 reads CASSLIQGQFYEQYF. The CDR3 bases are TGTGCCAGCAGCTTAATTCAGGGACAGTTCTACGAGCAGTACTTC.

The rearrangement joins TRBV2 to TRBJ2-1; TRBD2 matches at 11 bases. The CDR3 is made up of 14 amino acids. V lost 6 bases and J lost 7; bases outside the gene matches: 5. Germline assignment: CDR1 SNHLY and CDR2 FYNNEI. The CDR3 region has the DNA TGTGCCAGCAGCCTTAGCGGGGGGGCGAATGAGCAGTTCTTC. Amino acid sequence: CASSLSGGANEQFF.

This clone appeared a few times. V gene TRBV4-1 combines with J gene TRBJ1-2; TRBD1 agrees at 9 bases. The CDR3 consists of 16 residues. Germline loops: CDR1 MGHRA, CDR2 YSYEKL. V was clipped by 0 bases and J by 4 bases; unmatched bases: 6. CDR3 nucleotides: TGCGCCAGCAGCCAAGAAGGGGACAGGGTAATCTATGGCTACACCTTC. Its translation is CASSQEGDRVIYGYTF.

The CDR3, as DNA: TGTGCCAGCAGCGCGAGAACCGGGACAGCGACCTACGAGCAGTACTTC. Residues: CASSARTGTATYEQYF. The chain couples TRBV9 to TRBJ2-7; 7 bases are shared with TRBD1. Germline CDR1 reads SGDLS; CDR2 reads YYNGEE. V shed 3 bases and J 2 bases; nucleotides not matched to a gene: 11. CDR3 length: 16 residues.

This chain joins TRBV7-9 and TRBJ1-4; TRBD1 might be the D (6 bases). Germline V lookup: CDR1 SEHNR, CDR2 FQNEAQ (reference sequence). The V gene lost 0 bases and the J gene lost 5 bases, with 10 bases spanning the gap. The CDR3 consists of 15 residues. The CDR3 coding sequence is TGTGCCAGCAGCTTAGCTCAGGGGACGAATGAAAAACTGTTTTTT. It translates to CASSLAQGTNEKLFF.